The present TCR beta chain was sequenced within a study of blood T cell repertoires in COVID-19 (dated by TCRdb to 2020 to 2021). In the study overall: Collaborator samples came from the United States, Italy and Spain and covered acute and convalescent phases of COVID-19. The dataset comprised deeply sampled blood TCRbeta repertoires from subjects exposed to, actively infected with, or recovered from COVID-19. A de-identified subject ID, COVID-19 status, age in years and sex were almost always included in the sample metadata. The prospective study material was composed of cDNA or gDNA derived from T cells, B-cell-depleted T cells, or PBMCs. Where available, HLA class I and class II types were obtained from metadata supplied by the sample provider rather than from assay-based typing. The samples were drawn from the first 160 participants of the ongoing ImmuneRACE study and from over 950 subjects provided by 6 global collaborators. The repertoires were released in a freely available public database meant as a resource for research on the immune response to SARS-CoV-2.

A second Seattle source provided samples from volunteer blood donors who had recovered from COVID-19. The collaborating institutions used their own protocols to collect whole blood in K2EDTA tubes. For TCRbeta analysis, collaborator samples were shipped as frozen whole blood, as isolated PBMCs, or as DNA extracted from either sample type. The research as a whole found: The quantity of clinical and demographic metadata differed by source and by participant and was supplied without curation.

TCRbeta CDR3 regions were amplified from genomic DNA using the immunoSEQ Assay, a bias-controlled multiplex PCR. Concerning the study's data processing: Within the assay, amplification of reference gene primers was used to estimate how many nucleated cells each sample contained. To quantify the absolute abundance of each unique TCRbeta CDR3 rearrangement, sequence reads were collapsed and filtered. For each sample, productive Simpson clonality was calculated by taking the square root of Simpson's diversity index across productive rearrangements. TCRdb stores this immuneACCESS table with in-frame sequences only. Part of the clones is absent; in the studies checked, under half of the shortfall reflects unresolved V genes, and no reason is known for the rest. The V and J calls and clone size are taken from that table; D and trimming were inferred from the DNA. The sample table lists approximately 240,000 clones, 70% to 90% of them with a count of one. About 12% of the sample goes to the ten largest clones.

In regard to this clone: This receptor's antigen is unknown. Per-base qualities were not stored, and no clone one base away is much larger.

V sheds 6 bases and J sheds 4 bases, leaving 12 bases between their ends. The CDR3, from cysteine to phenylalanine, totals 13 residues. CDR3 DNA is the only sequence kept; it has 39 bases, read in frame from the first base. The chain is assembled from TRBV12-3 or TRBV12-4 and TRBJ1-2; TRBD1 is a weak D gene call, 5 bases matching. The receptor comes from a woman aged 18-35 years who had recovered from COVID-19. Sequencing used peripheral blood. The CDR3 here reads CASRGRGSYGYTF. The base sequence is TGTGCCAGCAGGGGGCGGGGATCCTATGGCTACACCTTC.